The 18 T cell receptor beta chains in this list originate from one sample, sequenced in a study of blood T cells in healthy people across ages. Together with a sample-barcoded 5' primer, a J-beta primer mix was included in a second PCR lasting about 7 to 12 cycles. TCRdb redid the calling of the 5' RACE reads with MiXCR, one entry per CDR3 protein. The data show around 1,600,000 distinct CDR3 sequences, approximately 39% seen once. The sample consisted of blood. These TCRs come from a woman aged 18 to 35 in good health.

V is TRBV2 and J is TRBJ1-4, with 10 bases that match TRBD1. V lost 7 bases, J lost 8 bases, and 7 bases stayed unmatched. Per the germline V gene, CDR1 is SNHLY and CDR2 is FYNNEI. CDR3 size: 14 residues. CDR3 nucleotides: TGTGCCAGCATTTTTGGACAGGGGGAGGAAAAACTGTTTTTT. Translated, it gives CASIFGQGEEKLFF.

CDR3 nucleotides: TGTGCCAGCAGTTACATAGATCTCGAGCAGTACTTC. Translating it yields CASSYIDLEQYF. V usage is TRBV6-2 or TRBV6-3 and J usage is TRBJ2-7; D unclear. The length of the CDR3 is 12 residues. V shed 2 bases and J shed 6 bases, with 8 bases lying between them. CDR1 MNHEY and CDR2 SVGEGT come from the germline V gene.

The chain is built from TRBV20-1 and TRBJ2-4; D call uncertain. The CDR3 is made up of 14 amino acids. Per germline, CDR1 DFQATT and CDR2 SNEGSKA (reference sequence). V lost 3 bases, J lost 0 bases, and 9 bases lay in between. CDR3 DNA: TGCAGTGCTAGTACGGGTCTAGCCAAAAACATTCAGTACTTC. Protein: CSASTGLAKNIQYF.

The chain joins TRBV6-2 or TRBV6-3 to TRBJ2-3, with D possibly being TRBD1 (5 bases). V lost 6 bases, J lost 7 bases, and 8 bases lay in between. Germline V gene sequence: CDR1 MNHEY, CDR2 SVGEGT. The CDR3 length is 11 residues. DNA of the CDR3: TGTGCCAGCAGGTGGGGCCATACGCAGTATTTT. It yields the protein CASRWGHTQYF.

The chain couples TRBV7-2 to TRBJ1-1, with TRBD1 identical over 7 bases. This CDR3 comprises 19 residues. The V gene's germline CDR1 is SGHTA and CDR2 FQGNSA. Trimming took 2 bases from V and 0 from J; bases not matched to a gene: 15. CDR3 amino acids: CASSLLRVWGQNMNTEAFF. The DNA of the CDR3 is TGTGCCAGCAGCTTATTGCGGGTGTGGGGACAGAACATGAACACTGAAGCTTTCTTT.

CDR3 nucleotide sequence: TGCGCCAGCAGCCAGGTTTTCGGACTAGCGGGAAACACCGGGGAGCTGTTTTTT. This encodes CASSQVFGLAGNTGELFF. The rearrangement uses TRBV4-3 and TRBJ2-2, with TRBD2 matching over 12 bases. With 3 bases clipped from V and 2 bases from J, the junction kept 7 bases outside the gene matches. CDR3 size: 18 residues. Per the germline V gene, CDR1 is LGHNA and CDR2 is YSLEER.

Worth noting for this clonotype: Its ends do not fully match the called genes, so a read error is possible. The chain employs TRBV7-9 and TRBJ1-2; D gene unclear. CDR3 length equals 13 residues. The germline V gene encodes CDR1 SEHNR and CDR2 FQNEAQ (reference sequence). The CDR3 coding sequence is TGTGCCAGCAGCCGGATCCCCCACTATGACTACACCTTC. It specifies CASSRIPHYDYTF.

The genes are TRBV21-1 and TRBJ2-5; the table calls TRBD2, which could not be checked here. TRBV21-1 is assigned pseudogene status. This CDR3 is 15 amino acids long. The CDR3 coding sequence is TGTGCCAGCAGCACCCGAAGGGGACTACCGGAGACCCAGTACTTC. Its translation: CASSTRRGLPETQYF.

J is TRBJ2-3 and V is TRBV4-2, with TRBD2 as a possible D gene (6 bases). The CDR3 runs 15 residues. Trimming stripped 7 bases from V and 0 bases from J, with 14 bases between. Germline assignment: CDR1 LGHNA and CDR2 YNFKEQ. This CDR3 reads CASKVGRGSTDTQYF. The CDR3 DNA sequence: TGTGCCAGCAAAGTGGGGCGGGGCAGCACAGATACGCAGTATTTT.

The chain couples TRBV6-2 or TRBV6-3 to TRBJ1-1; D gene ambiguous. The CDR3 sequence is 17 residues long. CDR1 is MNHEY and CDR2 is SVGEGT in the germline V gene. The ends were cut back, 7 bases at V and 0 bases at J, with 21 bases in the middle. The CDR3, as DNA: TGTGCCAGCACTTGGGATGGAGAGGAATATTTGAACACTGAAGCTTTCTTT. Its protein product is CASTWDGEEYLNTEAFF.

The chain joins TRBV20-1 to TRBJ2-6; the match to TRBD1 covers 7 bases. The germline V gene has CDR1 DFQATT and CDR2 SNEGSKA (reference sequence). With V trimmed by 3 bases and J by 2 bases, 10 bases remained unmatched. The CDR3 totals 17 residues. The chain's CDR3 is CSARRQGVIAGANVLTF. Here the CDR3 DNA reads TGCAGTGCTAGGAGGCAGGGGGTAATTGCTGGGGCCAACGTCCTGACTTTC.

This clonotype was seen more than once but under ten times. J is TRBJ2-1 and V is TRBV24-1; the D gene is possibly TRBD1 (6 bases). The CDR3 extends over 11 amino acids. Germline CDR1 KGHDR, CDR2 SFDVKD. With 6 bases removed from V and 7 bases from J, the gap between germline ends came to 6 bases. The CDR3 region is CATSTGNEQFF. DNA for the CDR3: TGTGCCACCAGTACAGGGAATGAGCAGTTCTTC.

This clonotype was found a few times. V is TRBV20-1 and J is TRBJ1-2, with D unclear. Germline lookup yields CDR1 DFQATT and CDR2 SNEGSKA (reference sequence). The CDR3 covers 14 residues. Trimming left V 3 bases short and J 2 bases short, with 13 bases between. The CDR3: CSASVVGRNYGYTF. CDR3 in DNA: TGCAGTGCTAGTGTGGTGGGGAGGAACTATGGCTACACCTTC.

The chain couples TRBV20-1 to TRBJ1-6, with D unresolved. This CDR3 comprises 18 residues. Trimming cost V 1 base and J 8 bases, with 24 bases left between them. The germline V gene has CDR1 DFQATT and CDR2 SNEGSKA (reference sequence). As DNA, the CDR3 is TGCAGTGCTAGAGCCGGGTCAACCAGGCCTCTACTCCATTCACCCCTCCACTTT. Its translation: CSARAGSTRPLLHSPLHF.

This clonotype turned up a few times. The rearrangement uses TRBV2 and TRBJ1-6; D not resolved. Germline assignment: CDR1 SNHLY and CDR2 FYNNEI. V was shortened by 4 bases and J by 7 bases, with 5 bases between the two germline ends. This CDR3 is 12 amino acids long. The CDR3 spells CASSGTNSPLHF. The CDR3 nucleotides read TGTGCCAGCAGTGGGACCAATTCACCCCTCCACTTT.

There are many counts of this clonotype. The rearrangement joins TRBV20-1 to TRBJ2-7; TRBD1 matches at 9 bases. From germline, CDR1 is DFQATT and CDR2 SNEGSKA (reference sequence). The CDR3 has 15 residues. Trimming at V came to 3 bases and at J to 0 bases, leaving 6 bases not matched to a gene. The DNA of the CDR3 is TGCAGTGCTAGTTCGGGACAGGGTTTCTCCTACGAGCAGTACTTC. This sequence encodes CSASSGQGFSYEQYF.

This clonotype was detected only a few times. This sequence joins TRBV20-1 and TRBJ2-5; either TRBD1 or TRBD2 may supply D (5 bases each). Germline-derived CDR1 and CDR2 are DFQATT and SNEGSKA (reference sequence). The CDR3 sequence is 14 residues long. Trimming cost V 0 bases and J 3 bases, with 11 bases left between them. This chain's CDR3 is CSARDGGGEETQYF. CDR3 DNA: TGCAGTGCTAGAGACGGTGGGGGAGAAGAGACCCAGTACTTC.

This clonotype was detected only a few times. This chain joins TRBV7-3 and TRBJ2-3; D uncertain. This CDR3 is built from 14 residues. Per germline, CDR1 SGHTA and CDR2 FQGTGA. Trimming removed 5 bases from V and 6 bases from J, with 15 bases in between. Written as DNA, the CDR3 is TGTGCCAGCAGCATAGCTAGTCGGGTGGATACGCAGTATTTT. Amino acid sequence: CASSIASRVDTQYF.